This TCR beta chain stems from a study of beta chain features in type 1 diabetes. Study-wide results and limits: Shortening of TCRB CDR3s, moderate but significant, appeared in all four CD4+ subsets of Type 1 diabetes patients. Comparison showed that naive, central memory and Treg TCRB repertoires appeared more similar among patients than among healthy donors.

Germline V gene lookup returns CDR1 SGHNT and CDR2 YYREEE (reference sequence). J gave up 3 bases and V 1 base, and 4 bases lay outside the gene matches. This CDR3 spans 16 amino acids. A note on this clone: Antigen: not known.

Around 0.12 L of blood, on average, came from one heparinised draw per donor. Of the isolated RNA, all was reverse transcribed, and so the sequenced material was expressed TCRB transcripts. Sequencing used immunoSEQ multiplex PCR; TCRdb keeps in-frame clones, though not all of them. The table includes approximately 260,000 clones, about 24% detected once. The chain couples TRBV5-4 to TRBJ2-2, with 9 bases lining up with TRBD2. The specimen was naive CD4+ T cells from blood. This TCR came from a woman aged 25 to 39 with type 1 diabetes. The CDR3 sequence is CASSLWLAGYTGELFF. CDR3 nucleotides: TGTGCCAGCAGCTTGTGGCTAGCGGGATACACCGGGGAGCTGTTTTTT.